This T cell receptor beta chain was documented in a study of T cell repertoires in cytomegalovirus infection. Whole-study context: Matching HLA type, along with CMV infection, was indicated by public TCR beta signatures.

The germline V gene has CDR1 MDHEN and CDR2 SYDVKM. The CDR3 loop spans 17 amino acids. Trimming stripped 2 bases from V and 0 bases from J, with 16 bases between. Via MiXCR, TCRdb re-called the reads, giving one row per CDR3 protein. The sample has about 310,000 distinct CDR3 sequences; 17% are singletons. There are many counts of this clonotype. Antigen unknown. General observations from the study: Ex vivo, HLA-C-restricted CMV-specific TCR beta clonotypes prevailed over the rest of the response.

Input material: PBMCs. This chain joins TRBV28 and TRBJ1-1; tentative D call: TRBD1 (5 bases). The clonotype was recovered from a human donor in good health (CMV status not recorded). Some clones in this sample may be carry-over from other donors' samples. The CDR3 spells CASSLTGGTVMNTEAFF. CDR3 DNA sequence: TGTGCCAGCAGTTTAACAGGTGGGACCGTCATGAACACTGAAGCTTTCTTT. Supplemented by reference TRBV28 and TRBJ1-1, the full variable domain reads DVKVTQSSRYLVKRTGEKVFLECVQDMDHENMFWYRQDPGLGLRLIYFSYDVKMKEKGDIPEGYSVSREKKERFSLILESASTNQTSMYLCASSLTGGTVMNTEAFFGQGTRLTVV.